The text below deals with one TCR beta chain. Its antigen is not identified. Measured with immunoSEQ multiplex PCR; TCRdb has only the in-frame clones, and not every one. This sample has around 190,000 clones, with roughly 88% found just once. The data were taken from a study of T cell responses to AZD1222 COVID-19 vaccine. Broader study findings: Repertoire sampling happened only post peak T cell response. Donor demographics were predominantly white British with a female majority; clonal diversity may be underestimated.

The V gene's germline CDR1 is SGHAT and CDR2 FQDESV (reference sequence). This CDR3 has 11 amino acids. V was clipped by 1 base and J by 6 bases, with 1 base between them. This chain uses TRBV11-1 with TRBJ2-1; D is unclear. The sequenced sample was peripheral blood, obtained 28 days after the second AZD1222 dose. The clonotype originates from an adult who received the AZD1222 COVID-19 vaccine. The CDR3 is CASSLGNEQFF. In DNA, the CDR3 is TGTGCCAGCAGCTTAGGCAATGAGCAGTTCTTC. Drawing the rest from reference TRBV11-1 and TRBJ2-1, the complete variable domain is EAEVAQSPRYKITEKSQAVAFWCDPISGHATLYWYRQILGQGPELLVQFQDESVVDDSQLPKDRFSAERLKGVDSTLKIQPAELGDSAMYLCASSLGNEQFFGPGTRLTVL.